This TCR beta chain derives from a study of blood T cell repertoires in COVID-19. Across the whole study: Italy, Spain and the United States were the sources of the convalescent and acute COVID-19 samples. The analysed material was cDNA or gDNA that came from T cells, B-cell-depleted T cells, or PBMCs.

As handled by the study authors: Quantification of nucleated cells was approximated via reference gene primer amplification. Profiling relied on immunoSEQ multiplex PCR, and the TCRdb table lists in-frame clones only, not all of them. The D gene and trimming were derived from the DNA, and the V and J assignments and clone size from that table. Here the sample spans under 110,000 clones, 85% being singletons. Germline CDR1 LNHNV, CDR2 YYDKDF (reference sequence). V was clipped by 1 base and J by 1 base, with 10 bases between them. This CDR3 contains 16 residues. This chain joins TRBV15 and TRBJ2-2; D unresolved. The receptor was derived from a woman aged 70-85 years with active or convalescent COVID-19. The material sequenced was peripheral blood. CDR3 in amino acids: CATSRVIQVNTGELFF. As DNA, the CDR3 is TGTGCCACCAGCAGAGTGATCCAGGTGAACACCGGGGAGCTGTTTTTT.